The 20 T cell receptor beta chains listed next were all sequenced from one sample in a study of T cell responses to AZD1222 COVID-19 vaccine. Data came from immunoSEQ multiplex PCR; TCRdb stores just in-frame clones and leaves some out. The table lists 45,000 or so clones, 83% of them singletons, with 52% in the top ten. The starting material was peripheral blood, obtained on day 0 of AZD1222 vaccination. All receptors derive from an adult in good health.

The chain links TRBV5-1 to TRBJ1-4; maybe TRBD1 (6 bases). CDR3 length: 14 residues. Deletions cut 2 bases from V and 4 bases from J, with 9 bases between. Germline assignment: CDR1 SGHRS and CDR2 YFSETQ. CDR3 in DNA: TGCGCCAGCAGCTTCACAGGGTTTAATGAAAAACTGTTTTTT. Amino acids: CASSFTGFNEKLFF.

This clone is a singleton in its sample. The rearrangement links TRBV2 to TRBJ1-5; perhaps TRBD1 as D (5 bases). CDR3 size: 14 residues. CDR1 and CDR2 (germline): SNHLY, FYNNEI. Trimming took 1 base from V and 7 from J, leaving 11 bases between them. CDR3 in DNA: TGTGCCAGCAGTGAAGAGGGGCGCGGGCAGCCCCAGCATTTT. Translated, it gives CASSEEGRGQPQHF. Drawing the rest from reference TRBV2 and TRBJ1-5, the complete variable domain is EPEVTQTPSHQVTQMGQEVILRCVPISNHLYFYWYRQILGQKVEFLVSFYNNEISEKSEIFDDQFSVERPDGSNFTLKIRSTKLEDSAMYFCASSEEGRGQPQHFGDGTRLSIL.

This clone has more than one count but fewer than ten. The chain couples TRBV11-3 to TRBJ1-1; D not resolved. CDR1 is SGHNT and CDR2 is YENEEA in the germline V gene. Trimming left V 5 bases short and J 0 bases short, with 10 bases between. The CDR3 covers 14 residues. CDR3 DNA: TGTGCCAGCAGCCGCGGGAAAATGAACACTGAAGCTTTCTTT. Translation gives CASSRGKMNTEAFF.

The chain carries TRBV11-2 and TRBJ2-3, with D possibly being TRBD2 (5 bases). Trimming stripped 5 bases from V and 6 bases from J, with 12 bases between. Germline CDR1 and CDR2: SGHAT and FQNNGV. The CDR3 is made up of 13 amino acids. The CDR3 loop reads CASSTSTGDTQYF. Here the CDR3 DNA reads TGTGCCAGCAGCACGTCCACGGGGGATACGCAGTATTTT.

V gene TRBV7-9 combines with J gene TRBJ2-2, with D possibly called TRBD1 or TRBD2 (5 bases each). The CDR3 has 14 residues. Per the germline V gene, CDR1 is SEHNR and CDR2 is FQNEAQ (reference sequence). V shed 5 bases and J shed 7 bases, with 14 bases lying between them. CDR3 protein: CASSPGAAGGELFF. CDR3 DNA sequence: TGTGCCAGCAGCCCTGGGGCTGCGGGCGGGGAGCTGTTTTTT.

This chain links TRBV11-3 with TRBJ2-2; a possible D gene is TRBD2 (6 bases). V lost 1 base and J lost 6, with 6 bases in between. Germline V gene sequence: CDR1 SGHNT, CDR2 YENEEA. The CDR3 length is 13 residues. The CDR3 bases are TGTGCCAGCAGCTTAGGGAGGGCCGGGGAGCTGTTTTTT. As protein: CASSLGRAGELFF.

This clone was seen only once. The chain is built from TRBV12-3 or TRBV12-4 and TRBJ2-5; D remains ambiguous. The V end lost 6 bases, the J end lost 5 bases, and 10 bases lay between the germline ends. CDR3 length: 12 amino acids. The CDR3 bases are TGTGCCAGCAGCCGCCCTGGGGAGACCCAGTACTTC. Its translation is CASSRPGETQYF.

J is TRBJ2-2 and V is TRBV5-1; TRBD2 matches at 11 bases. CDR3 length: 15 residues. V gave up 4 bases and J gave up 5 bases; unmatched junction bases: 4. Germline CDR1 reads SGHRS; CDR2 reads YFSETQ. The CDR3 coding sequence is TGCGCCAGCAGCCTACTAGCGGGAGAAACCGGGGAGCTGTTTTTT. It codes for CASSLLAGETGELFF.

V and J are TRBV2 and TRBJ1-5; TRBD1 aligns across 7 bases. Losses at the gene ends were 6 bases for V and 0 bases for J; bases not matched to a gene: 5. CDR1 is SNHLY and CDR2 is FYNNEI in the germline V gene. There are 15 residues in the CDR3. The CDR3 loop is CASRWGQSSNQPQHF. CDR3 bases: TGTGCCAGCAGGTGGGGACAGTCTAGCAATCAGCCCCAGCATTTT. The full variable domain, in which reference TRBV2 and TRBJ1-5 provide the parts outside the CDR3, is EPEVTQTPSHQVTQMGQEVILRCVPISNHLYFYWYRQILGQKVEFLVSFYNNEISEKSEIFDDQFSVERPDGSNFTLKIRSTKLEDSAMYFCASRWGQSSNQPQHFGDGTRLSIL.

This clone was counted once. The J gene is TRBJ2-3, the V gene TRBV29-1, with 9 bases matching TRBD2. Germline-derived CDR1 and CDR2 are SQVTM and ANQGSEA. V trimming: 7 bases; J trimming: 0 bases; junction bases outside the gene matches: 5. CDR3 size: 14 residues. The CDR3 loop reads CSAPTSGSTDTQYF. CDR3 nucleotide sequence: TGCAGCGCTCCGACTAGCGGAAGCACAGATACGCAGTATTTT.

V is TRBV5-1 and J is TRBJ2-3; no clear D gene. V was shortened by 0 bases and J by 5 bases, with 7 bases between the two germline ends. Germline loops: CDR1 SGHRS, CDR2 YFSETQ. The CDR3 has 13 residues. The CDR3 bases are TGCGCCAGCAGCTTGGCCGAGAAAGATACGCAGTATTTT. Translation: CASSLAEKDTQYF. The entire variable domain, with the rest obtained from reference TRBV5-1 and TRBJ2-3, is as follows: KAGVTQTPRYLIKTRGQQVTLSCSPISGHRSVSWYQQTPGQGLQFLFEYFSETQRNKGNFPGRFSGRQFSNSRSEMNVSTLELGDSALYLCASSLAEKDTQYFGPGTRLTVL.

This chain connects TRBV5-1 to TRBJ2-7; a possible D gene is TRBD1 (6 bases). The germline V gene has CDR1 SGHRS and CDR2 YFSETQ. The length of the CDR3 is 11 residues. V lost 7 bases, J lost 5 bases, and 10 bases lay in between. The CDR3 loop reads CASGRDNEQYF. Written as DNA, the CDR3 is TGCGCCAGCGGCCGGGACAACGAGCAGTACTTC.

This clone came up once. The V and J genes are TRBV3-1 (or the pseudogene TRBV3-2) and TRBJ1-4, with 9 bases matching TRBD1. Per germline, CDR1 LGHDT and CDR2 YNNKEL (reference sequence). The CDR3 extends over 15 amino acids. After removal of 3 bases from V and 8 bases from J, the junction contained 7 bases not matched to a gene. The CDR3 sequence is CASSQGTGKNEKLFF. For the CDR3, the DNA is TGTGCCAGCAGCCAGGGGACAGGGAAAAACGAAAAACTGTTTTTT.

This sequence joins TRBV19 and TRBJ1-6; tentatively, D is TRBD1 (5 bases). CDR3 length: 13 residues. CDR1 and CDR2 (germline): LNHDA, SQIVND (reference sequence). Trimming took 7 bases from V and 8 from J, leaving 12 bases between them. The CDR3 DNA sequence: TGTGCCAGTACCCGGGACCGGGATTCACCCCTCCACTTT. Protein: CASTRDRDSPLHF.

This chain's CDR3 is CSVDQNLSGGYMNTEAFF. The CDR3 DNA is TGCAGCGTTGACCAAAATCTCTCAGGGGGATACATGAACACTGAAGCTTTCTTT. This chain links TRBV29-1 with TRBJ1-1, with TRBD1 matching over 7 bases. Looked up from germline, CDR1 is SQVTM and CDR2 is ANQGSEA. CDR3 length: 18 amino acids. The V segment lost 3 bases and the J segment 0 bases; nucleotides outside the gene matches: 16.

V is TRBV4-2 and J is TRBJ1-2; D is perhaps TRBD1 (5 bases). The CDR3 extends over 15 amino acids. The V gene's germline CDR1 is LGHNA and CDR2 YNFKEQ. Trimming pared 6 bases from V and 1 base from J, leaving 15 bases between. The chain's CDR3 is CASRSFGAINYGYTF. In nucleotides, the CDR3 is TGTGCCAGCAGAAGCTTTGGGGCCATTAACTATGGCTACACCTTC.

The V gene is TRBV19, the J gene TRBJ2-1, with D perhaps given as TRBD1 or TRBD2 (5 bases each). The CDR3 runs to 15 residues. V gave up 3 bases and J gave up 8 bases, with 17 bases separating them. CDR1 LNHDA and CDR2 SQIVND come from the germline V gene (reference sequence). CDR3 sequence reads: CASSMPGPPSDEQFF. Here the CDR3 DNA reads TGTGCCAGTAGTATGCCGGGACCACCGTCCGATGAGCAGTTCTTC.

The chain uses TRBV18 and TRBJ2-7; D is unclear. The CDR3 extends over 14 amino acids. CDR1 is KGHSH, CDR2 LQKENI, per germline. V was cut by 2 bases and J by 4 bases, with 12 bases left in between. CDR3 in amino acids: CASSPTNSPYEQYF. DNA of the CDR3: TGTGCCAGCTCACCAACAAACAGCCCATACGAGCAGTACTTC. Variable domain in full (rest from reference TRBV18 and TRBJ2-7): NAGVMQNPRHLVRRRGQEARLRCSPMKGHSHVYWYRQLPEEGLKFMVYLQKENIIDESGMPKERFSAEFPKEGPSILRIQQVVRGDSAAYFCASSPTNSPYEQYFGPGTRLTVT.

This clone appeared a single time. The J gene is TRBJ2-3, the V gene TRBV5-1; D call uncertain. The CDR3 is 14 residues long. Germline V gene sequence: CDR1 SGHRS, CDR2 YFSETQ. Trimming removed 4 bases at V and 2 bases at J, with 11 bases between. The chain's CDR3 is CASSPGQATDTQYF. CDR3 DNA: TGCGCCAGCAGCCCAGGCCAGGCCACAGATACGCAGTATTTT. Full variable domain (outside the CDR3, taken from reference TRBV5-1 and TRBJ2-3): KAGVTQTPRYLIKTRGQQVTLSCSPISGHRSVSWYQQTPGQGLQFLFEYFSETQRNKGNFPGRFSGRQFSNSRSEMNVSTLELGDSALYLCASSPGQATDTQYFGPGTRLTVL.

The chain links TRBV29-1 to TRBJ2-5; 7 nucleotides agree with TRBD2. The V gene's germline CDR1 is SQVTM and CDR2 ANQGSEA. The V and J ends lost 7 bases and 4 bases, in that order; junction bases with no gene match: 9. The length of the CDR3 is 13 residues. CDR3 sequence reads: CSAGGGLAETQYF. The CDR3 DNA is TGCAGCGCTGGGGGAGGGCTGGCAGAGACCCAGTACTTC.